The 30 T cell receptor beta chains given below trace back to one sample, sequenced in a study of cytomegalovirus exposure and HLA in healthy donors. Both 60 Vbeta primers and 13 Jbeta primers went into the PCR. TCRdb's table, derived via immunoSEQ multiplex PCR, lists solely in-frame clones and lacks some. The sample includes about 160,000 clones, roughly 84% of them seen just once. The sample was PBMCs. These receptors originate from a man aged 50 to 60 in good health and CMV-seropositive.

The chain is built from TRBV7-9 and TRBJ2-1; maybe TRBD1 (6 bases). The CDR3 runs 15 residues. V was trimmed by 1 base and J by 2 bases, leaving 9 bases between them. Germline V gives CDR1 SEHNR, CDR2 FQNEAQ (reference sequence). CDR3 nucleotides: TGTGCCAGCAGCTTAGGCCAGGGGACCTACAATGAGCAGTTCTTC. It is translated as CASSLGQGTYNEQFF. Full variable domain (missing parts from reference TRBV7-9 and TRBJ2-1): DTGVSQNPRHKITKRGQNVTFRCDPISEHNRLYWYRQTLGQGPEFLTYFQNEAQLEKSRLLSDRFSAERPKGSFSTLEIQRTEQGDSAMYLCASSLGQGTYNEQFFGPGTRLTVL.

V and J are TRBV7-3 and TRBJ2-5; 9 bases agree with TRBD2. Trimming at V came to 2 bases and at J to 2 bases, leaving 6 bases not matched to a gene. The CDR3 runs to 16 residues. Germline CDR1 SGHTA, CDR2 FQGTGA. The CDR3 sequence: CASSLSSGGPQETQYF. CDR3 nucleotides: TGTGCCAGCAGCTTATCAAGCGGGGGGCCGCAAGAGACCCAGTACTTC.

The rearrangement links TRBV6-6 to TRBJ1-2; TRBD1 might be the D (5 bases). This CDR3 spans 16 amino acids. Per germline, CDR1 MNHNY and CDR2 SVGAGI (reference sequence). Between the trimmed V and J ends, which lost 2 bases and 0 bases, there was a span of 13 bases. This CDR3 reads CASSYTLDTTNYGYTF. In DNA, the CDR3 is TGTGCCAGCAGTTACACCCTGGACACCACTAACTATGGCTACACCTTC.

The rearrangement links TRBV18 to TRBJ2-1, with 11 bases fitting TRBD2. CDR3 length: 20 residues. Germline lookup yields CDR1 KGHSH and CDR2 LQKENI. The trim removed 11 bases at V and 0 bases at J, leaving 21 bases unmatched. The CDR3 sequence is CAASPLAGGPIESSYNEQFF. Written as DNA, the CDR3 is TGTGCCGCATCCCCCCTAGCGGGGGGCCCAATTGAAAGCTCCTACAATGAGCAGTTCTTC.

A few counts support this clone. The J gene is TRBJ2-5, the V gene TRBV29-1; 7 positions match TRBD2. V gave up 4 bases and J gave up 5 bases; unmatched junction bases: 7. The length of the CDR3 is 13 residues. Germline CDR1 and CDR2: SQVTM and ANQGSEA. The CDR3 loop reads CSVVPAGRETQYF. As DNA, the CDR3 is TGCAGCGTTGTACCAGCGGGGCGGGAGACCCAGTACTTC.

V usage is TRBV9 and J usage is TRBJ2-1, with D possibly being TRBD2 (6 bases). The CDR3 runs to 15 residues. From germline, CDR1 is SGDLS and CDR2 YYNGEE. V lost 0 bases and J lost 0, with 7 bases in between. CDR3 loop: CASSVVEGSYNEQFF. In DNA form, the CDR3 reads TGTGCCAGCAGCGTAGTGGAGGGCTCCTACAATGAGCAGTTCTTC.

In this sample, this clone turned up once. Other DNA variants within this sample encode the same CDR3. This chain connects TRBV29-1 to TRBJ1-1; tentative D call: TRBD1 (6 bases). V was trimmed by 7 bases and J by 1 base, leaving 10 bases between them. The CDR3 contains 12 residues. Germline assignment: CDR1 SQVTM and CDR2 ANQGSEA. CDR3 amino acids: CSARTENTEAFF. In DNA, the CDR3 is TGCAGCGCTCGGACAGAGAACACTGAAGCTTTCTTT.

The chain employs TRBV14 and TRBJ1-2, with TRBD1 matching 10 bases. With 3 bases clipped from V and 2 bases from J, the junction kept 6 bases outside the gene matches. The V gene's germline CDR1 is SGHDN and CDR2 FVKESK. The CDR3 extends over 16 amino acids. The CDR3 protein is CASSQTGGTFNYGYTF. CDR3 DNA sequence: TGTGCCAGCAGCCAGACAGGGGGCACGTTCAACTATGGCTACACCTTC. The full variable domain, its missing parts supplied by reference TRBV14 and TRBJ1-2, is EAGVTQFPSHSVIEKGQTVTLRCDPISGHDNLYWYRRVMGKEIKFLLHFVKESKQDESGMPNNRFLAERTGGTYSTLKVQPAELEDSGVYFCASSQTGGTFNYGYTFGSGTRLTVV.

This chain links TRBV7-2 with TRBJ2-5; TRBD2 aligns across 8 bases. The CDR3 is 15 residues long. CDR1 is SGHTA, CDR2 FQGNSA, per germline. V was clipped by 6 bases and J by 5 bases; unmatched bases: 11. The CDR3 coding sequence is TGTGCCAGCAGTACTAGTAGCGGGAACCGGGAGACCCAGTACTTC. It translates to CASSTSSGNRETQYF.

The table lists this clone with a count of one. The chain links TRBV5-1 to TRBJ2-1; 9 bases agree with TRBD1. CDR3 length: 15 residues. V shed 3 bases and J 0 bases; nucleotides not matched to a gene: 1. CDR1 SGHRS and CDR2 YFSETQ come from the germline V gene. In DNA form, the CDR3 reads TGCGCCAGCAGCTCGGGACAGGGCTCCTACAATGAGCAGTTCTTC. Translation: CASSSGQGSYNEQFF.

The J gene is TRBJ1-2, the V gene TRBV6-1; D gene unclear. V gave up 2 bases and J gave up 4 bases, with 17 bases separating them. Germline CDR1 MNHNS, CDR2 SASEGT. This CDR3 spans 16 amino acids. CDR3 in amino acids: CASSESLASRFYGYTF. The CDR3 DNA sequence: TGTGCCAGCAGTGAAAGTCTGGCGTCCAGGTTCTATGGCTACACCTTC.

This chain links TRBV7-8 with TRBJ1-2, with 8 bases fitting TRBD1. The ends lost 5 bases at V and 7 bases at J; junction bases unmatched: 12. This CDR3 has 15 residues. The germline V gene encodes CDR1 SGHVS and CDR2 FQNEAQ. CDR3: CASSRGQARDGGYTF. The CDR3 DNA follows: TGTGCCAGCAGCCGGGGACAGGCCCGAGATGGTGGCTACACCTTC. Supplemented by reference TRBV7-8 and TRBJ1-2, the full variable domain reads GAGVSQSPRYKVAKRGQDVALRCDPISGHVSLFWYQQALGQGPEFLTYFQNEAQLDKSGLPSDRFFAERPEGSVSTLKIQRTQQEDSAVYLCASSRGQARDGGYTFGSGTRLTVV.

CDR3 bases: TGTGCCAGCAGCTTAAAAAGGGGTAATGAGCAGTTCTTC. This codes for CASSLKRGNEQFF. This rearrangement joins TRBV7-3 to TRBJ2-1; D might be TRBD1 (5 bases). Germline values: CDR1 SGHTA, CDR2 FQGTGA. This CDR3 contains 13 residues. V lost 1 base and J lost 7, with 8 bases in between.

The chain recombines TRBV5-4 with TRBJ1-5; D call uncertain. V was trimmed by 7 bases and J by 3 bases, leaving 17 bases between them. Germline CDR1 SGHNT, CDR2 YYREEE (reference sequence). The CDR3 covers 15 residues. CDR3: CASLTGSGINQPQHF. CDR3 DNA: TGTGCCAGCTTAACGGGTAGCGGGATCAATCAGCCCCAGCATTTT.

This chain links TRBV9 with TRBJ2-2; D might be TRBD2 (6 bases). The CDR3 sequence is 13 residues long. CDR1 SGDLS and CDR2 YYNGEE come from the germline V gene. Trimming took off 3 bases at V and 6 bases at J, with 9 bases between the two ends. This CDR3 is CASSAGSSGELFF. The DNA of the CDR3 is TGTGCCAGCAGCGCCGGGAGCTCCGGGGAGCTGTTTTTT.

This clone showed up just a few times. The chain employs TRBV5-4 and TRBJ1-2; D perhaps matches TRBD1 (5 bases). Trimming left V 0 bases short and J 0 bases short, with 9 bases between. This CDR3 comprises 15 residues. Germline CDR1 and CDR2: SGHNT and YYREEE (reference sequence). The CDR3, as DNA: TGTGCCAGCAGCTTGGGCGAGACAGCTAACTATGGCTACACCTTC. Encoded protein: CASSLGETANYGYTF. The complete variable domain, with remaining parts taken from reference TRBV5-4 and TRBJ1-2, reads ETGVTQSPTHLIKTRGQQVTLRCSSQSGHNTVSWYQQALGQGPQFIFQYYREEENGRGNFPPRFSGLQFPNYSSELNVNALELDDSALYLCASSLGETANYGYTFGSGTRLTVV.

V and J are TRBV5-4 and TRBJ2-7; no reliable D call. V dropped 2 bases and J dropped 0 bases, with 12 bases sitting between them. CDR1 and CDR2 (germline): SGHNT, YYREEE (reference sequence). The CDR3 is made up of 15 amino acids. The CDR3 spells CASSLGSYSSYEQYV. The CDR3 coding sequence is TGTGCCAGCAGCTTAGGCAGCTATAGCTCCTACGAGCAGTACGTC.

The CDR3 here is CASSASGDYGYTF. The CDR3 bases are TGTGCCAGCAGTGCTTCAGGGGACTATGGCTACACCTTC. This sequence joins TRBV2 and TRBJ1-2; D is perhaps TRBD1 (6 bases). CDR1 SNHLY and CDR2 FYNNEI come from the germline V gene. The CDR3 is made up of 13 amino acids. V lost 4 bases and J lost 3, with 9 bases in between.

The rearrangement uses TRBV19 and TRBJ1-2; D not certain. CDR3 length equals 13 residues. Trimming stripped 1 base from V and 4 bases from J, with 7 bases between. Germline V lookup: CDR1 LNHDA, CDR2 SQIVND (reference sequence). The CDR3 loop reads CASSIGPGYGYTF. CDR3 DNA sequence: TGTGCCAGTAGTATAGGCCCGGGCTATGGCTACACCTTC.

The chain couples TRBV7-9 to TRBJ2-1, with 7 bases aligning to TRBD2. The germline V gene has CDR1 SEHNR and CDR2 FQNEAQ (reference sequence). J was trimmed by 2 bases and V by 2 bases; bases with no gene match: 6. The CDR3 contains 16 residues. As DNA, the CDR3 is TGTGCCAGCAGCTTATGGTCCGGGGGGACCTACAATGAGCAGTTCTTC. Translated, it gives CASSLWSGGTYNEQFF. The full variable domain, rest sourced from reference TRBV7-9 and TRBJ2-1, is DTGVSQNPRHKITKRGQNVTFRCDPISEHNRLYWYRQTLGQGPEFLTYFQNEAQLEKSRLLSDRFSAERPKGSFSTLEIQRTEQGDSAMYLCASSLWSGGTYNEQFFGPGTRLTVL.

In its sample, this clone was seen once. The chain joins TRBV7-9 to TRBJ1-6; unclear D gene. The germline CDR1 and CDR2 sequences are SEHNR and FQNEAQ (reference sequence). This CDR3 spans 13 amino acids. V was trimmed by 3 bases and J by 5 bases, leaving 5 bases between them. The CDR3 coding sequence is TGTGCCAGCAGCTTTGTAGATAATTCACCCCTCCACTTT. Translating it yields CASSFVDNSPLHF.

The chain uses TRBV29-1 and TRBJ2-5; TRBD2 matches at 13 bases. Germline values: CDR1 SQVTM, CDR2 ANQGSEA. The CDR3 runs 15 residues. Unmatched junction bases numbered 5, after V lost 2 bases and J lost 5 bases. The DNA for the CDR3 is TGCAGCGTTGAAACACTAGCGGGAGGGAGGGAGACCCAGTACTTC. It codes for CSVETLAGGRETQYF.

The CDR3 region is CASSQVSRAVNEKLFF. DNA of the CDR3: TGTGCCAGCAGCCAAGTCTCGAGGGCAGTCAATGAAAAACTGTTTTTT. This chain uses TRBV14 with TRBJ1-4; D is unclear. Trimming removed 1 base from V and 5 bases from J, with 14 bases in between. The CDR3 sequence is 16 residues long. The germline CDR1 and CDR2 sequences are SGHDN and FVKESK.

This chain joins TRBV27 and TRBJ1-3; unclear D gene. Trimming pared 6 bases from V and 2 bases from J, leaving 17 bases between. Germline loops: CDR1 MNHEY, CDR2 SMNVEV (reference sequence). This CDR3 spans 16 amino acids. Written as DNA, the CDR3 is TGTGCCAGCAGCTCAACCGGCGGGGTAGCTGGAAACACCATATATTTT. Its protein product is CASSSTGGVAGNTIYF.

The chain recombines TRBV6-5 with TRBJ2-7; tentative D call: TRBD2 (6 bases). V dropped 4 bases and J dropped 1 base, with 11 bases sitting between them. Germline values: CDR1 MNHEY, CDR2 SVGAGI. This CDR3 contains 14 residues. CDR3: CASSSSGYSYEQYV. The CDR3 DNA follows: TGTGCCAGCAGTTCCAGCGGGTATTCCTACGAGCAGTACGTC.

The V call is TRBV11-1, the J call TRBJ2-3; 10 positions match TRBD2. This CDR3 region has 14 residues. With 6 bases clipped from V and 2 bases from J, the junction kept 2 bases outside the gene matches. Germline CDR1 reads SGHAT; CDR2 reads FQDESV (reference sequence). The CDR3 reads CASRLAGDTDTQYF. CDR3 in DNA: TGTGCCAGCAGGCTAGCGGGGGACACAGATACGCAGTATTTT.

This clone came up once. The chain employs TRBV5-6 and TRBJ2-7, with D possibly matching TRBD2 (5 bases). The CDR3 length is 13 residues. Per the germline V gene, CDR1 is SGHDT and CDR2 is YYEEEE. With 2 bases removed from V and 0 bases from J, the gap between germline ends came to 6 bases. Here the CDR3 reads CASSLGSSYEQYV. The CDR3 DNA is TGTGCCAGCAGCTTAGGGAGCTCCTACGAGCAGTACGTC.

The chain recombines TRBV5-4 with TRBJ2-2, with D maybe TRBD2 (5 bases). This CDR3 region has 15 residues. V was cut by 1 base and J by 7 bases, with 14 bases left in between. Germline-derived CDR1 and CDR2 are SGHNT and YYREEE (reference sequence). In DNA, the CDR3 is TGTGCCAGCAGCTTGCCTACCGTCGGGATCGGGGAGCTGTTTTTT. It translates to CASSLPTVGIGELFF.

CDR3 region: CASSGQVNTEAFF. CDR3 nucleotides: TGTGCCAGCTCCGGACAGGTCAACACTGAAGCTTTCTTT. The J gene is TRBJ1-1, the V gene TRBV14; 7 bases agree with TRBD1. With 8 bases clipped from V and 2 bases from J, the junction kept 5 bases outside the gene matches. CDR3 length: 13 residues. Germline V gene data show CDR1 as SGHDN and CDR2 as FVKESK.

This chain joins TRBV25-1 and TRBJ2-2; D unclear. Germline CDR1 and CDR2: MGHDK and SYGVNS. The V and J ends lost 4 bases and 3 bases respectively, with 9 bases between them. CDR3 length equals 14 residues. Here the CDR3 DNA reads TGTGCCAGCAGTGCAGACGGGTACACCGGGGAGCTGTTTTTT. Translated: CASSADGYTGELFF.